These T cell receptor beta chains were read from a single sample in a study of blood T cell repertoires in COVID-19. Profiling relied on immunoSEQ multiplex PCR, and the TCRdb table lists in-frame clones only, not all of them. The profile shows approximately 31,000 clones, around nine tenths of them singletons. Sample: peripheral blood. The receptors come from a human donor with active COVID-19. The donor label of this sample is uncertain. CDR3s include the opening cysteine and the closing phenylalanine or tryptophan. The D gene is left open where the match is weak. Rows may omit the clone size; those that give it use once, few, many or a size class.

j_gene: TRBJ1-2
len: 15
abundance: once
v_gene: TRBV6-5
d_gene: .
CDR3nt: TGTGCCAGCAGTCCCGACAGTTCATCCCCATATGGCTACACCTTC
CDR3aa: CASSPDSSSPYGYTF

j_gene: TRBJ1-5
len: 18
abundance: .
v_gene: TRBV19
d_gene: TRBD1
CDR3nt: TGTGCCAGTAGTATAGGTCAGGGGGCGAAAAATAGCAATCAGCCCCAGCATTTT
CDR3aa: CASSIGQGAKNSNQPQHF

j_gene: TRBJ2-1
len: 14
abundance: .
v_gene: TRBV7-2
d_gene: .
CDR3nt: TGTGCCAGCAGCTTAAGGGGACTGGCGGGAGAGCAGTTCTTC
CDR3aa: CASSLRGLAGEQFF

j_gene: TRBJ1-4
len: 11
abundance: .
v_gene: TRBV29-1
d_gene: .
CDR3nt: TGCAGCGTCGCCAGGAATGAAAAACTGTTTTTT
CDR3aa: CSVARNEKLFF

j_gene: TRBJ1-5
len: 15
abundance: .
v_gene: TRBV4-1
d_gene: .
CDR3nt: TGCGCCAGCAGCCAAGATTGGGGGGGCGGGCAGCCCCAGCATTTT
CDR3aa: CASSQDWGGGQPQHF

j_gene: TRBJ2-1
len: 15
abundance: .
v_gene: TRBV6-5
d_gene: TRBD1
CDR3nt: TGTGCCAGCAGTTGGGACAGCAGCTCCTACAATGAGCAGTTCTTC
CDR3aa: CASSWDSSSYNEQFF

j_gene: TRBJ1-1
len: 15
abundance: .
v_gene: TRBV9
d_gene: .
CDR3nt: TGTGCCAGCAGCGTAGCTGGACAGATGAACACTGAAGCTTTCTTT
CDR3aa: CASSVAGQMNTEAFF

j_gene: TRBJ1-1
len: 14
abundance: .
v_gene: TRBV19
d_gene: .
CDR3nt: TGTGCCAGTAGTGATGGGCAGGCTAACACTGAAGCTTTCTTT
CDR3aa: CASSDGQANTEAFF

j_gene: TRBJ1-2
len: 12
abundance: once
v_gene: TRBV12-3/TRBV12-4
d_gene: .
CDR3nt: TGTGCCAGCAGCTTACAGGGTTATGGCTACACCTTC
CDR3aa: CASSLQGYGYTF

j_gene: TRBJ1-2
len: 15
abundance: .
v_gene: TRBV7-8
d_gene: .
CDR3nt: TGTGCCAGCAGCTCCCCTTCTACAGGGCAGCCTGGCTACACCTTC
CDR3aa: CASSSPSTGQPGYTF

j_gene: TRBJ2-7
len: 14
abundance: .
v_gene: TRBV6-5
d_gene: .
CDR3nt: TGTGCCAGCAGGTCGGACAGAAGGTCCTCCGAGCAGTACTTC
CDR3aa: CASRSDRRSSEQYF

j_gene: TRBJ1-1
len: 13
abundance: .
v_gene: TRBV6-2/TRBV6-3
d_gene: .
CDR3nt: TGTGCCAGCATCCCTGAGGGCGACACTGAAGCTTTCTTT
CDR3aa: CASIPEGDTEAFF

j_gene: TRBJ2-7
len: 14
abundance: .
v_gene: TRBV12-5
d_gene: .
CDR3nt: TGTGCTAGTGGTGGGCCCGGGGAATCCTACGAGCAGTACTTC
CDR3aa: CASGGPGESYEQYF

j_gene: TRBJ1-1
len: 17
abundance: .
v_gene: TRBV5-6
d_gene: TRBD1
CDR3nt: TGTGCCAGCAGCTATTTAAAGACCGGGACAGGCGGTCCTGAAGCTTTCTTT
CDR3aa: CASSYLKTGTGGPEAFF

j_gene: TRBJ2-2
len: 14
abundance: .
v_gene: TRBV3-1/TRBV3-2
d_gene: .
CDR3nt: TGTGCCAGCGGGCCCTTTAGGGGCTCCGGGGAGCTGTTTTTT
CDR3aa: CASGPFRGSGELFF

j_gene: TRBJ1-2
len: 16
abundance: .
v_gene: TRBV5-4
d_gene: TRBD1
CDR3nt: TGTGCCAGCAATCCTGGGACAGGGGGCTCTAACTATGGCTACACCTTC
CDR3aa: CASNPGTGGSNYGYTF

j_gene: TRBJ2-6
len: 14
abundance: .
v_gene: TRBV7-8
d_gene: .
CDR3nt: TGTGCCAGCGTCTTTAGCTCTGGGGCCAACGTCCTGACTTTC
CDR3aa: CASVFSSGANVLTF

j_gene: TRBJ2-7
len: 17
abundance: .
v_gene: TRBV4-2
d_gene: TRBD2
CDR3nt: TGTGCCAGCAGCCAAGATCATTTGCGGGGGGGCTGGAACGAGCAGTACTTC
CDR3aa: CASSQDHLRGGWNEQYF

j_gene: TRBJ2-7
len: 18
abundance: .
v_gene: TRBV4-1
d_gene: TRBD1
CDR3nt: TGCGCCAGCAGCCGAATAGACTTTATAGGACAGGGGGGCTACGAGCAGTACTTC
CDR3aa: CASSRIDFIGQGGYEQYF

j_gene: TRBJ2-1
len: 14
abundance: .
v_gene: TRBV2
d_gene: .
CDR3nt: TGTGCCAGCAGTGAAGCGCTTCCGGGGAATGAGCAGTTCTTC
CDR3aa: CASSEALPGNEQFF

j_gene: TRBJ2-3
len: 14
abundance: .
v_gene: TRBV14
d_gene: .
CDR3nt: TGTGCCAGCAGCCAAGATCAAGTGAGGGAATCGCAGTATTTT
CDR3aa: CASSQDQVRESQYF

j_gene: TRBJ1-6
len: 15
abundance: once
v_gene: TRBV5-4
d_gene: .
CDR3nt: TGTGCCAGCAGCTTGCTTGGAGGAATGAATTCACCCCTCCACTTT
CDR3aa: CASSLLGGMNSPLHF

j_gene: TRBJ2-7
len: 13
abundance: .
v_gene: TRBV7-2
d_gene: .
CDR3nt: TGTGCCAGCAGCTCAGCTACGGGAACTCCGAGGGACTTC
CDR3aa: CASSSATGTPRDF

j_gene: TRBJ2-2
len: 15
abundance: once
v_gene: TRBV6-5
d_gene: .
CDR3nt: TGTGCCAGCAGTCAACAGGGAATAAACACCGGGGAGCTGTTTTTT
CDR3aa: CASSQQGINTGELFF

j_gene: TRBJ1-2
len: 14
abundance: .
v_gene: TRBV18
d_gene: TRBD1
CDR3nt: TGTGCCAGCTCACCTACGGACAGGGGGAATGGCTACACCTTC
CDR3aa: CASSPTDRGNGYTF

j_gene: TRBJ1-2
len: 13
abundance: .
v_gene: TRBV5-1
d_gene: .
CDR3nt: TGCGCCAGCAGCTTGTCTCAGAACTATGGCTACACCTTC
CDR3aa: CASSLSQNYGYTF

j_gene: TRBJ1-6
len: 15
abundance: .
v_gene: TRBV18
d_gene: .
CDR3nt: TGTGCCAGCTCACCACCACAGGGTATGGGTTCACCCCTCCACTTT
CDR3aa: CASSPPQGMGSPLHF

j_gene: TRBJ1-4
len: 13
abundance: .
v_gene: TRBV6-1
d_gene: .
CDR3nt: TGTGCCAGCCGAGATGCAACTAATGAAAAACTGTTTTTT
CDR3aa: CASRDATNEKLFF

j_gene: TRBJ2-3
len: 15
abundance: .
v_gene: TRBV3-1/TRBV3-2
d_gene: .
CDR3nt: TGTGCCAGCAGCCCCTGGACTGGAAGCACAGATACGCAGTATTTT
CDR3aa: CASSPWTGSTDTQYF

j_gene: TRBJ1-2
len: 15
abundance: .
v_gene: TRBV5-5
d_gene: .
CDR3nt: TGTGCCAGCATCCCCCGGGGGGACCGCAACTATGGCTACACCTTC
CDR3aa: CASIPRGDRNYGYTF

j_gene: TRBJ2-7
len: 16
abundance: .
v_gene: TRBV5-1
d_gene: .
CDR3nt: TGCGCCAGCAGCTTTAAACTAAGTACACCCTCCTACGAGCAGTACTTC
CDR3aa: CASSFKLSTPSYEQYF

j_gene: TRBJ2-2
len: 16
abundance: .
v_gene: TRBV7-2
d_gene: .
CDR3nt: TGTGCCAGCAGCTTAGCGCAAACGGGGGTTACCGGGGAGCTGTTTTTT
CDR3aa: CASSLAQTGVTGELFF

j_gene: TRBJ2-6
len: 16
abundance: .
v_gene: TRBV7-2
d_gene: .
CDR3nt: TGTGCCAGCAGCTTAGCAGCAGGGGCCGGGGCCAACGTCCTGACTTTC
CDR3aa: CASSLAAGAGANVLTF

j_gene: TRBJ2-7
len: 15
abundance: .
v_gene: TRBV4-3
d_gene: TRBD1
CDR3nt: TGCGCCAGCAGCGTAGACAGGGGCGCCACCTACGAGCAGTACTTC
CDR3aa: CASSVDRGATYEQYF

j_gene: TRBJ1-1
len: 11
abundance: .
v_gene: TRBV20-1
d_gene: .
CDR3nt: TGCAGTGCTAGTAGTGCGGCTGAAGCTTTCTTT
CDR3aa: CSASSAAEAFF

j_gene: TRBJ1-1
len: 11
abundance: .
v_gene: TRBV20-1
d_gene: .
CDR3nt: TGCAGTGCTAGTACAGGGTCTGAAGCTTTCTTT
CDR3aa: CSASTGSEAFF

j_gene: TRBJ1-4
len: 15
abundance: .
v_gene: TRBV7-9
d_gene: TRBD1
CDR3nt: TGTGCCAGCAGCTTAGGAGAGGGGGCCGATGAAAAACTGTTTTTT
CDR3aa: CASSLGEGADEKLFF

j_gene: TRBJ2-7
len: 15
abundance: .
v_gene: TRBV5-1
d_gene: TRBD2
CDR3nt: TGCGCCAGCAGCTTGCTAGCGGGGGCCGGGAACGAGCAGTACTTC
CDR3aa: CASSLLAGAGNEQYF

j_gene: TRBJ1-2
len: 13
abundance: .
v_gene: TRBV9
d_gene: .
CDR3nt: TGTGCCAGCAGCGGTTCTATTTACTATGGCTACACCTTC
CDR3aa: CASSGSIYYGYTF

j_gene: TRBJ2-3
len: 16
abundance: once
v_gene: TRBV11-2
d_gene: TRBD2
CDR3nt: TGTGCCAGCAGCTTAGAGGTGACTAGCCTGGGAGATACGCAGTATTTT
CDR3aa: CASSLEVTSLGDTQYF

j_gene: TRBJ1-2
len: 14
abundance: .
v_gene: TRBV5-1
d_gene: TRBD1
CDR3nt: TGCGCCAGCCGAATACAGGGGACTAACTATGGCTACACCTTC
CDR3aa: CASRIQGTNYGYTF

j_gene: TRBJ1-2
len: 19
abundance: .
v_gene: TRBV9
d_gene: TRBD1
CDR3nt: TGTGCCAGCAGCGCCGACCCCAGCGCCCGGGACAGGTCTTTCTATGGCTACACCTTC
CDR3aa: CASSADPSARDRSFYGYTF

j_gene: TRBJ2-5
len: 13
abundance: .
v_gene: TRBV7-3
d_gene: .
CDR3nt: TGTGCCAGCAGCTTAAATAGGGGGGAGACCCAGTACTTC
CDR3aa: CASSLNRGETQYF